A selection of T cell receptor beta chains follows, all from one sample in a study of CD4+ T cells in melanoma. The table came from immunoSEQ multiplex PCR; TCRdb's copy has only in-frame clones and leaves some out. The sample has 50,000 to 60,000 clones, more than 60% seen once. The sample comprised tumor tissue. The receptors were sampled from a human donor with melanoma. CDR3s include the opening cysteine and the closing phenylalanine or tryptophan. The order of the fields is J gene, V gene, clone size, D gene, CDR3 DNA, CDR3 protein. A D gene is named only where the DNA matches it firmly. Size is omitted from some rows. Given values are once, few, many or a class for expanded clones.

j_gene: TRBJ2-1
v_gene: TRBV6-5
abundance: NA
d_gene: NA
CDR3nt: TGTGCCAGCAGTTACACTTCAGGGAGCTCCTACAATGAGCAGTTCTTC
CDR3aa: CASSYTSGSSYNEQFF

j_gene: TRBJ1-1
v_gene: TRBV18
abundance: NA
d_gene: NA
CDR3nt: TGTGCCAGCTCACCACGCGAGGAGGCTGAAGCTTTCTTT
CDR3aa: CASSPREEAEAFF

j_gene: TRBJ2-7
v_gene: TRBV19
abundance: NA
d_gene: NA
CDR3nt: TGTGCCAGTAGACCAAACGGGTACCACGAGCAGTACTTC
CDR3aa: CASRPNGYHEQYF

j_gene: TRBJ2-1
v_gene: TRBV21-1
abundance: NA
d_gene: NA
CDR3nt: TGTGCCAGCAGCAAGGGCCATCACAATGAGCAGTTCTTC
CDR3aa: CASSKGHHNEQFF

j_gene: TRBJ1-2
v_gene: TRBV7-9
abundance: NA
d_gene: NA
CDR3nt: TGTGCCAGCAGCTTGTCAGGTGATGGCTACACCTTC
CDR3aa: CASSLSGDGYTF

j_gene: TRBJ1-1
v_gene: TRBV29-1
abundance: once
d_gene: NA
CDR3nt: TGCAGCGTTGGCTTAGGGTGGACTGAAGCTTTCTTT
CDR3aa: CSVGLGWTEAFF

j_gene: TRBJ1-2
v_gene: TRBV6-4
abundance: NA
d_gene: NA
CDR3nt: TGTGCCAGCAGTGAGTCCGCAGATCTTACCCACGGCTACACCTTC
CDR3aa: CASSESADLTHGYTF

j_gene: TRBJ2-5
v_gene: TRBV19
abundance: NA
d_gene: TRBD1
CDR3nt: TGTGCCACCCTACCAGGGGGCGGGGAGACCCAGTACTTC
CDR3aa: CATLPGGGETQYF

j_gene: TRBJ1-4
v_gene: TRBV5-1
abundance: NA
d_gene: NA
CDR3nt: TGCGCCAGCAGATCTAATAATGAAAAACTGTTTTTT
CDR3aa: CASRSNNEKLFF

j_gene: TRBJ1-2
v_gene: TRBV11-2
abundance: NA
d_gene: TRBD1
CDR3nt: TGTGCCAGCAGCTTGGGACAGGGGGTGACTAACTATGGCTACACCTTC
CDR3aa: CASSLGQGVTNYGYTF

j_gene: TRBJ2-7
v_gene: TRBV15
abundance: NA
d_gene: TRBD1
CDR3nt: TGTGCCACCAGCAGAGAGAGGGGGCGCGGCTACGAGCAGTACTTC
CDR3aa: CATSRERGRGYEQYF

j_gene: TRBJ2-1
v_gene: TRBV4-3
abundance: NA
d_gene: TRBD2
CDR3nt: TGCGCCAGCAGCCAAGATCGTGTTAGCGGGGGTAATGAGCAGTTCTTC
CDR3aa: CASSQDRVSGGNEQFF

j_gene: TRBJ2-4
v_gene: TRBV19
abundance: NA
d_gene: TRBD1
CDR3nt: TGTGCCAGTAGTCCACCCAGGGGGAACATTCAGTACTTC
CDR3aa: CASSPPRGNIQYF

j_gene: TRBJ1-3
v_gene: TRBV7-6
abundance: NA
d_gene: NA
CDR3nt: TGTGCCAGCAGCTTAGGGACAGTTGGAAACACCATATATTTT
CDR3aa: CASSLGTVGNTIYF

j_gene: TRBJ1-3
v_gene: TRBV6-5
abundance: few
d_gene: NA
CDR3nt: TGTGCCAGCAGTTACTCGAGTGGAAACACCATATATTTT
CDR3aa: CASSYSSGNTIYF

j_gene: TRBJ2-3
v_gene: TRBV4-1
abundance: many
d_gene: TRBD1
CDR3nt: TGCGCCAGCAGCACCGGGATCAGGGGGACAGATACGCAGTATTTT
CDR3aa: CASSTGIRGTDTQYF

j_gene: TRBJ2-7
v_gene: TRBV10-3
abundance: NA
d_gene: TRBD2
CDR3nt: TGTGCCATCAGTGTTGCTGGTACTAGCGGGGTATCCGAGCAGTACTTC
CDR3aa: CAISVAGTSGVSEQYF

j_gene: TRBJ1-2
v_gene: TRBV7-8
abundance: NA
d_gene: NA
CDR3nt: TGTGCCAGCAGCAAACAGAGGGCGGACTATGGCTACACCTTC
CDR3aa: CASSKQRADYGYTF

j_gene: TRBJ2-6
v_gene: TRBV5-5
abundance: few
d_gene: NA
CDR3nt: TGTGCCAGCAGCTTGGCCGCGTCGTCTGGGGCCAACGTCCTGACTTTC
CDR3aa: CASSLAASSGANVLTF

j_gene: TRBJ1-6
v_gene: TRBV5-1
abundance: NA
d_gene: TRBD1
CDR3nt: TGCGCCAGCAGCTTTCAGGGGGCGGAATCACCCCTCCACTTT
CDR3aa: CASSFQGAESPLHF

j_gene: TRBJ2-1
v_gene: TRBV7-9
abundance: NA
d_gene: NA
CDR3nt: TGTGCCAGCAGCTTTTCTCGGGCAGGGAGATACAATGAGCAGTTCTTC
CDR3aa: CASSFSRAGRYNEQFF

j_gene: TRBJ1-3
v_gene: TRBV9
abundance: NA
d_gene: TRBD1
CDR3nt: TGTGCCAGCAGCGAACCGACAGGGAGGGACTCTGGAAACACCATATATTTT
CDR3aa: CASSEPTGRDSGNTIYF

j_gene: TRBJ2-5
v_gene: TRBV28
abundance: NA
d_gene: NA
CDR3nt: TGTGCCAGCAGTTTATCGAGGGAGACCCAGTACTTC
CDR3aa: CASSLSRETQYF

j_gene: TRBJ1-1
v_gene: TRBV2
abundance: few
d_gene: TRBD1
CDR3nt: TGTGCCACAAGGACAGGGAACGCTGAAGCTTTCTTT
CDR3aa: CATRTGNAEAFF

j_gene: TRBJ1-2
v_gene: TRBV19
abundance: once
d_gene: NA
CDR3nt: TGTGCCAGTACCGACTCGGGCCCCGACGGTAGTGGCTACACCTTC
CDR3aa: CASTDSGPDGSGYTF

j_gene: TRBJ2-7
v_gene: TRBV5-5
abundance: NA
d_gene: NA
CDR3nt: TGTGCCAGCAGCCTCATCCGAGGGAACGAGCAGTACTTC
CDR3aa: CASSLIRGNEQYF

j_gene: TRBJ2-1
v_gene: TRBV25-1
abundance: NA
d_gene: NA
CDR3nt: TGTGCCAGCAAAGGAACGGACAATGAGCAGTTCTTC
CDR3aa: CASKGTDNEQFF

j_gene: TRBJ2-7
v_gene: TRBV4-1
abundance: NA
d_gene: NA
CDR3nt: TGCGCCAGCAGCCAAGCGGACGCCTCCTACGAGCAGTACTTC
CDR3aa: CASSQADASYEQYF

j_gene: TRBJ2-3
v_gene: TRBV11-2
abundance: NA
d_gene: NA
CDR3nt: TGTGCCACCCCGGGACCAGGCACAGATACGCAGTATTTT
CDR3aa: CATPGPGTDTQYF

j_gene: TRBJ1-2
v_gene: TRBV20-1
abundance: NA
d_gene: NA
CDR3nt: TGCAGTGCTAGAGTTGGTGGAGGCTACACCTTC
CDR3aa: CSARVGGGYTF

j_gene: TRBJ2-7
v_gene: TRBV7-6
abundance: NA
d_gene: TRBD1
CDR3nt: TGTGCCAGCAGCCAGGACAGGTCCTACGAGCAGTACTTC
CDR3aa: CASSQDRSYEQYF

j_gene: TRBJ2-1
v_gene: TRBV29-1
abundance: NA
d_gene: TRBD1
CDR3nt: TGCAGCGTGGGGACAGGGGGCTACAATGAGCAGTTCTTC
CDR3aa: CSVGTGGYNEQFF

j_gene: TRBJ2-6
v_gene: TRBV4-2
abundance: NA
d_gene: NA
CDR3nt: TGTGCCAGCAGCCAAGGGGGTAACTCTGGGGCCAACGTCCTGACTTTC
CDR3aa: CASSQGGNSGANVLTF

j_gene: TRBJ1-4
v_gene: TRBV9
abundance: few
d_gene: NA
CDR3nt: TGTGCCAGCAGCGTAAGCGCGAGGGAGGGCGAAAAACTGTTTTTT
CDR3aa: CASSVSAREGEKLFF

j_gene: TRBJ1-2
v_gene: TRBV7-2
abundance: NA
d_gene: TRBD1
CDR3nt: TGTGCCAGCAGCAGGTGGGGGGGACAGGGAGAATATGGCTACACCTTC
CDR3aa: CASSRWGGQGEYGYTF

j_gene: TRBJ1-3
v_gene: TRBV6-1
abundance: NA
d_gene: TRBD1
CDR3nt: TGTGCCAGCAGTAGACAGGGATTCGGAAACACCATATATTTT
CDR3aa: CASSRQGFGNTIYF

j_gene: TRBJ1-1
v_gene: TRBV5-6
abundance: few
d_gene: NA
CDR3nt: TGTGCCAGCAGTCGGCAGGAGCCGGGGAGAGAAGCTTTCTTT
CDR3aa: CASSRQEPGREAFF

j_gene: TRBJ1-2
v_gene: TRBV5-5
abundance: NA
d_gene: NA
CDR3nt: TGTGCCAGCAGCTTCGTCGGGCCTCGATCGTCTGATGGCTACACCTTC
CDR3aa: CASSFVGPRSSDGYTF

j_gene: TRBJ2-7
v_gene: TRBV20-1
abundance: NA
d_gene: NA
CDR3nt: TGCAGTGTCAAACCGTCCTACGAGCAGTACTTC
CDR3aa: CSVKPSYEQYF

j_gene: TRBJ1-1
v_gene: TRBV6-5
abundance: NA
d_gene: NA
CDR3nt: TGTGCCAGCAGTCAGGGCACTGAAGCTTTCTTT
CDR3aa: CASSQGTEAFF